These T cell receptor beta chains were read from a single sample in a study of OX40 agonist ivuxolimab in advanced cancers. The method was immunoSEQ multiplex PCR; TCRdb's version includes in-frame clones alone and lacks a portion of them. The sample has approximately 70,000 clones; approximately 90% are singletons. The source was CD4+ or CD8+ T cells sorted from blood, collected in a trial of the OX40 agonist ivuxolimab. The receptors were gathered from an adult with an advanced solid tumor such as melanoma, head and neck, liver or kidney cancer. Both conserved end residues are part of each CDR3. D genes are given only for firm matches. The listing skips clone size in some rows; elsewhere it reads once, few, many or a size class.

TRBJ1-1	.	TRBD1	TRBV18	CASSETQGLANTEAFF	TGTGCCAGCTCAGAAACACAGGGGCTGGCGAACACTGAAGCTTTCTTT
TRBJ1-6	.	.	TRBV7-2	CASSRSEAPLHF	TGTGCCAGCAGCCGGAGTGAGGCTCCCCTCCACTTT
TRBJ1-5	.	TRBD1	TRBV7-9	CASSRGIQGDQPQHF	TGTGCCAGCAGCCGAGGGATACAGGGGGATCAGCCCCAGCATTTT
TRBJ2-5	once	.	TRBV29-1	CSVEYGNFETQYF	TGCAGCGTTGAGTACGGGAATTTTGAGACCCAGTACTTC
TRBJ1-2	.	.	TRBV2	CASSEPGVSYGYTF	TGTGCCAGCAGTGAACCGGGGGTCTCCTATGGCTACACCTTC
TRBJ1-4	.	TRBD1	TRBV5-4	CASSLRGGQGAEKLFF	TGTGCCAGCAGCTTGAGGGGCGGACAGGGGGCTGAAAAACTGTTTTTT
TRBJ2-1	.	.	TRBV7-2	CASSLKGGGHNEQFF	TGTGCCAGCAGCTTAAAGGGGGGCGGCCACAATGAGCAGTTCTTC
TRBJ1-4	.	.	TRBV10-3	CAISESAREKLFF	TGTGCCATCAGTGAGTCGGCAAGGGAAAAACTGTTTTTT
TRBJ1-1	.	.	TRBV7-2	CASSPQGVLPTNTEAFF	TGTGCCAGCAGCCCACAGGGAGTCCTACCTACAAACACTGAAGCTTTCTTT
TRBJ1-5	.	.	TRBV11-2	CASSSNDDQPQHF	TGTGCCAGCAGCTCAAATGATGATCAGCCCCAGCATTTT
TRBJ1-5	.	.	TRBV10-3	CAIGRDNQPQHF	TGTGCCATCGGACGGGACAATCAGCCCCAGCATTTT
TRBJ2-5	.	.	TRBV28	CASSPGQIQETQYF	TGTGCCAGCAGTCCCGGACAGATCCAAGAGACCCAGTACTTC
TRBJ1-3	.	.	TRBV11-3	CASTRESGNTIYF	TGTGCCAGCACGAGGGAGTCTGGAAACACCATATATTTT
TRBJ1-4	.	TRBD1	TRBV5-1	CASSLQGHSEKLFF	TGCGCCAGCAGCCTACAGGGGCATAGTGAAAAACTGTTTTTT
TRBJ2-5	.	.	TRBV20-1	CSASNEETQYF	TGCAGTGCCAGCAACGAAGAGACCCAGTACTTC
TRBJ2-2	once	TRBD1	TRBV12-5	CASGLVRDRHTGELFF	TGTGCTAGTGGTTTGGTACGGGACAGACACACCGGGGAGCTGTTTTTT
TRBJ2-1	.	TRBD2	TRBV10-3	CATSGGVNEQFF	TGTGCCACCAGCGGGGGGGTCAATGAGCAGTTCTTC
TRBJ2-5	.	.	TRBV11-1	CASSYRTNQETQYF	TGTGCCAGCAGCTACCGGACGAATCAAGAGACCCAGTACTTC
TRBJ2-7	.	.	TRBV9	CASSPGTVYEQYF	TGTGCCAGCAGCCCCGGCACGGTCTACGAGCAGTACTTC
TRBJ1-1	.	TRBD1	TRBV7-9	CASSFRDRPKAFF	TGTGCCAGCAGCTTTCGGGACAGACCAAAAGCTTTCTTT
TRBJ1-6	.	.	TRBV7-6	CASSQGAANNSPLHF	TGTGCCAGCAGCCAAGGGGCAGCAAATAATTCACCCCTCCACTTT
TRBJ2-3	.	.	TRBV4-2	CASSRAYTDTQYF	TGTGCCAGCAGCCGAGCTTACACAGATACGCAGTATTTT
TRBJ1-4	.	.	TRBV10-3	CATQQGQLEKLFF	TGTGCCACTCAGCAGGGGCAGTTGGAAAAACTGTTTTTT
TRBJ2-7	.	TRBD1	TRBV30	CAWSPFWDSPYEQYF	TGTGCCTGGAGCCCTTTTTGGGACAGTCCCTACGAGCAGTACTTC
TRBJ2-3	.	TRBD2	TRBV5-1	CASSLPSSGGQGDTQYF	TGCGCCAGCAGCTTACCCTCTAGCGGGGGGCAGGGAGATACGCAGTATTTT
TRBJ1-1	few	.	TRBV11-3	CASSYANEAFF	TGTGCCAGCAGCTACGCAAATGAAGCTTTCTTT
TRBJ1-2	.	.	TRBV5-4	CASSLLGNNYGYTF	TGTGCCAGCAGCTTGTTGGGAAACAACTATGGCTACACCTTC
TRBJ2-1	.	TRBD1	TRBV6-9	CAPLNFISGQGARNYNEQFF	TGTGCCCCACTCAACTTTATTTCGGGACAGGGGGCGAGGAATTACAATGAGCAGTTCTTC
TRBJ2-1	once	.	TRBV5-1	CASSPGQSYNEQFF	TGCGCCAGCAGCCCAGGACAGTCCTACAATGAGCAGTTCTTC
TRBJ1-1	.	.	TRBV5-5	CASSLFTEAFF	TGTGCCAGCAGTTTATTCACTGAAGCTTTCTTT
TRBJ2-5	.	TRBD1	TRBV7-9	CASSLGTVRSQTQYF	TGTGCCAGCAGCCTAGGGACAGTTAGGAGTCAGACCCAGTACTTC
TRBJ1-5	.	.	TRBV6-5	CASKRDQNQPQHF	TGTGCCAGCAAGAGGGACCAAAATCAGCCCCAGCATTTT
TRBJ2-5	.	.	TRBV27	CASSPQAGAETQYF	TGTGCCAGCAGTCCCCAGGCAGGGGCAGAGACCCAGTACTTC
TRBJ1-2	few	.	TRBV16	CASSLPGGYGYTF	TGTGCCAGCAGCCTCCCGGGGGGGTATGGCTACACCTTC
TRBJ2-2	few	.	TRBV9	CASSVGGYTGELFF	TGTGCCAGCAGCGTAGGGGGGTACACCGGGGAGCTGTTTTTT
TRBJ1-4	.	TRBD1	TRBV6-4	CASSRTGDGEKLFF	TGTGCCAGCAGTAGGACAGGGGACGGGGAAAAACTGTTTTTT
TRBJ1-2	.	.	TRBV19	CASSMVEGRGYTF	TGTGCCAGTAGTATGGTGGAAGGGCGTGGCTACACCTTC
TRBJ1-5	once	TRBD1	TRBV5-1	CASSLTGVLNQPQHF	TGCGCCAGCAGCCTGACAGGGGTTTTAAATCAGCCCCAGCATTTT
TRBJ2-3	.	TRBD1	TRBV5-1	CASSLATGGARTDTQYF	TGCGCCAGCAGCTTGGCGACAGGGGGCGCCCGCACAGATACGCAGTATTTT
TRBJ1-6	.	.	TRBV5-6	CASGTAYNSPLHF	TGTGCCAGCGGGACCGCTTATAATTCACCCCTCCACTTT
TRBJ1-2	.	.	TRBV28	CASSLLAGGGYTF	TGTGCCAGCAGTTTATTAGCCGGAGGTGGCTACACCTTC
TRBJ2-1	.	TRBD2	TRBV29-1	CSVEGSGGANEQFF	TGCAGCGTTGAAGGTAGCGGGGGGGCTAATGAGCAGTTCTTC
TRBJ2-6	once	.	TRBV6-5	CAAWSGANVLTF	TGTGCCGCGTGGTCTGGGGCCAACGTCCTGACTTTC
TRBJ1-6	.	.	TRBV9	CASSVLPDKDTPLHF	TGTGCCAGCAGCGTACTTCCCGATAAGGATACACCCCTCCACTTT
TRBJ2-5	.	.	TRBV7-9	CASSLSWSAETQYF	TGTGCCAGCAGCTTAAGTTGGAGCGCGGAGACCCAGTACTTC
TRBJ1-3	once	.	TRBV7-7	CASSPLLEGRGKNTIYF	TGTGCTAGCAGCCCACTCTTAGAGGGCAGGGGAAAGAACACCATATATTTT
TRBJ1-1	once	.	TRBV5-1	CASGKGDLGTEAFF	TGCGCCAGCGGGAAAGGGGATCTTGGAACTGAAGCTTTCTTT
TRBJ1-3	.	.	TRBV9	CASSVIEGPGNTIYF	TGTGCCAGCAGCGTAATTGAGGGCCCTGGAAACACCATATATTTT
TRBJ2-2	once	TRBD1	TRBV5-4	CASSKGQAQVDTGELFF	TGTGCCAGCAGCAAGGGACAGGCTCAAGTAGACACCGGGGAGCTGTTTTTT
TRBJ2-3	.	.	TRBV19	CASSEGLLSTDTQYF	TGTGCCAGTAGTGAGGGACTTCTAAGCACAGATACGCAGTATTTT
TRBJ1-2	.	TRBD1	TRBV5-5	CASSLAGTDTYGYTF	TGTGCCAGCAGCTTGGCTGGGACAGACACCTATGGCTACACCTTC
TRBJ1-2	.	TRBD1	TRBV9	CASSKFGTGGNYGYTF	TGTGCCAGCAGTAAGTTTGGGACAGGGGGCAACTATGGCTACACCTTC
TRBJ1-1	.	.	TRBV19	CASSERGNTEAFF	TGTGCCAGTAGTGAAAGGGGAAACACTGAAGCTTTCTTT
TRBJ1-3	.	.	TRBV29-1	CSVDPDSSARSGNTIYF	TGCAGCGTTGACCCAGACAGTTCAGCACGCTCTGGAAACACCATATATTTT
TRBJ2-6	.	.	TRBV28	CASSLAAVDVLTF	TGTGCCAGCAGTTTAGCCGCGGTGGACGTCCTGACTTTC
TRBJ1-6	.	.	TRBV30	CAWSASGGGRSPLHF	TGTGCCTGGAGTGCAAGTGGGGGGGGACGATCACCCCTCCACTTT
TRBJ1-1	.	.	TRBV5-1	CASSLYGDMNTEAFF	TGCGCCAGCAGCTTGTATGGGGATATGAACACTGAAGCTTTCTTT
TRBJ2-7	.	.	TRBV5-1	CASSLGSGSSYEQYF	TGCGCCAGCAGCTTGGGGTCAGGGAGCTCCTACGAGCAGTACTTC